This T cell receptor (beta chain) was sequenced during a study of OX40 agonist ivuxolimab in advanced cancers. Whole-study context: Every 2 weeks, ivuxolimab was infused into the patients intravenously at between 0.01 and 10 mg/kg. With a range of about 23 to 90, age averaged approximately 54 years, and approximately 83% were male. Overall study findings and caveats: Individuals who were partial responders at 0.1-3.0 mg/kg had clonal expansion that ranked among the lowest.

From germline, CDR1 is MNHNS and CDR2 SASEGT. CDR3 size: 15 residues. V lost 4 bases and J lost 6; bases outside the gene matches: 8. As for this clone: The antigen is unknown.

Profiling relied on immunoSEQ multiplex PCR, and the TCRdb table lists in-frame clones only, not all of them. The data contain 100,000 to 120,000 clones, roughly 89% of them seen just once; the ten biggest clones take up 0.27%. This sequence joins TRBV6-1 and TRBJ1-4, with 7 bases identical to TRBD1. The receptor comes from an adult with an advanced solid tumor such as melanoma, head and neck, liver or kidney cancer. Sequencing used CD4+ or CD8+ T cells sorted from blood, obtained in a trial of the OX40 agonist ivuxolimab. The CDR3 DNA follows: TGTGCCAGCAGTGCTAACAGGGGTGGGGATGAAAAACTGTTTTTT. This gives the protein CASSANRGGDEKLFF.